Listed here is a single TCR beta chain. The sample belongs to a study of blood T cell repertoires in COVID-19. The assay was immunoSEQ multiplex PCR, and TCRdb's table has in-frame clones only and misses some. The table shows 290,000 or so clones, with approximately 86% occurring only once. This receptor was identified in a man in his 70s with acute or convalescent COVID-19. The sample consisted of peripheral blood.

The CDR3 DNA sequence: TGTGCCACCAGCAGAGAAGGGGGGACAGGAGAGACCCAGTACTTC. It encodes CATSREGGTGETQYF. J is TRBJ2-5 and V is TRBV15; TRBD1 agrees at 8 bases. This CDR3 is built from 15 residues. Looked up from germline, CDR1 is LNHNV and CDR2 is YYDKDF (reference sequence). The junction had 4 bases not matched to a gene; V was cut back by 0 bases and J by 4 bases.